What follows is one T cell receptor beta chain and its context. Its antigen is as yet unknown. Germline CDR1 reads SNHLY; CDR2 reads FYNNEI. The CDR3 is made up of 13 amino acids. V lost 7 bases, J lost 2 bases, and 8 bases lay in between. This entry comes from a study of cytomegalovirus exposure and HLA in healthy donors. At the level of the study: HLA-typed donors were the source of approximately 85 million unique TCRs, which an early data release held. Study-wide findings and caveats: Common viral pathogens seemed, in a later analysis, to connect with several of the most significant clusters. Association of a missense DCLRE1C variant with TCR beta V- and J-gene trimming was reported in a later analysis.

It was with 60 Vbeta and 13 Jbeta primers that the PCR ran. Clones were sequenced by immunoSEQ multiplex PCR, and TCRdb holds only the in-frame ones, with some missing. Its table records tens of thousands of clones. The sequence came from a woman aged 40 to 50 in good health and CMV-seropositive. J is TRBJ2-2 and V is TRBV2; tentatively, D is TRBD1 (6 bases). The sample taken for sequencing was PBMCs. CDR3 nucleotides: TGTGCCAGCAACAGGGAAAACACCGGGGAGCTGTTTTTT. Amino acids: CASNRENTGELFF.